This T cell receptor beta chain appears in the sequencing data of a study of blood T cell repertoires in COVID-19. Study-wide background: Whether acute or convalescent, the COVID-19 samples came from the United States, Italy and Spain. PBMCs, B-cell-depleted T cells, or T cells provided the cDNA or gDNA that made up the material.

The CDR3 is made up of 16 amino acids. Unmatched junction bases numbered 10, after V lost 4 bases and J lost 6 bases. Germline loops: CDR1 SGHDT, CDR2 YYEEEE. Original methodology: Reference gene primer amplification yielded estimated nucleated cell counts. TCRdb's table, derived via immunoSEQ multiplex PCR, lists solely in-frame clones and lacks some. For V, J and clone size, that table is used; D and trimming come from the DNA. The sample lists tens of thousands of clones, 75% to 85% occurring once. J is TRBJ1-6 and V is TRBV5-6; 7 bases are a match to TRBD1. The clonotype was recovered from an older woman with acute or convalescent COVID-19. The sequenced sample consisted of peripheral blood. The CDR3, as DNA: TGTGCCAGCAGCATGAACAGGGGACGGATTAATTCACCCCTCCACTTT. Its translation is CASSMNRGRINSPLHF.